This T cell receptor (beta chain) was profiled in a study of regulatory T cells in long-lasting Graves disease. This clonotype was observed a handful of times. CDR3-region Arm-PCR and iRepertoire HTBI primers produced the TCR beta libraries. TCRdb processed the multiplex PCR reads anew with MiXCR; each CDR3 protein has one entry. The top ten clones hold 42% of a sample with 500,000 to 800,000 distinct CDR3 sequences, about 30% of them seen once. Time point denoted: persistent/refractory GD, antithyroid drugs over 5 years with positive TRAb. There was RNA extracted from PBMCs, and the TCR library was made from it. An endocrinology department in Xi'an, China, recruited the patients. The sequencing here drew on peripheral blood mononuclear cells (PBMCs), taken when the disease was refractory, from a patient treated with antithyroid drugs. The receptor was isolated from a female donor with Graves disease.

CDR3 residues: CSAEQGREAFF. CDR3 coding DNA: TGCAGTGCAGAACAGGGCCGTGAAGCTTTCTTT. The J gene is TRBJ1-1, the V gene TRBV20-1; D perhaps matches TRBD1 (6 bases). V lost 6 bases, J lost 7 bases, and 12 bases lay in between. Germline V gives CDR1 DFQATT, CDR2 SNEGSKA (reference sequence). The CDR3 totals 11 residues.